The 18 T cell receptor beta chains given below trace back to one sample, sequenced in a study of T cells in Graves' hyperthyroidism and ophthalmopathy. RNA transcripts gave rise to amplified TCR beta CDR3 regions. During a first-round RT-PCR of the TCR CDR3, the HTBI primer set was used. A single record per CDR3 protein comes from TCRdb applying MiXCR to the multiplex PCR reads. The data hold around 290,000 distinct CDR3 sequences, with about an eighth observed a single time. The sample was blood. All receptors come from a woman in her twenties or thirties with Graves' hyperthyroidism that later progressed to Graves' ophthalmopathy.

This clonotype was detected many times. V usage is TRBV28 and J usage is TRBJ1-2; no clear D. This CDR3 is 13 amino acids long. V lost 7 bases to trimming and J lost 4 bases, with 13 bases between them. Germline CDR1 MDHEN, CDR2 SYDVKM. Here the CDR3 DNA reads TGTGCCAGCAATAGAGACAACCTCTATGGCTACACCTTC. It yields the protein CASNRDNLYGYTF.

V gene TRBV20-1 combines with J gene TRBJ2-5; TRBD1 matches 11 bases. The V gene's germline CDR1 is DFQATT and CDR2 SNEGSKA (reference sequence). Trimming took 3 bases from V and 5 from J; bases not matched to a gene: 2. The CDR3 has 13 residues. CDR3 sequence (DNA): TGCAGTGCTAGGGACAGGGGGCGGGAGACCCAGTACTTC. Encoded protein: CSARDRGRETQYF.

This clonotype was counted only a few times. The chain links TRBV28 to TRBJ1-6; tentatively, D is TRBD1 (6 bases). V was trimmed by 6 bases and J by 10 bases, leaving 19 bases between them. The CDR3 is 15 amino acids. Germline V gene data show CDR1 as MDHEN and CDR2 as SYDVKM. The CDR3: CASRLFRGPESPLHF. As DNA, the CDR3 is TGTGCCAGCAGGCTCTTCAGGGGACCCGAGTCACCCCTCCACTTT.

This clonotype was detected a few times. The rearrangement joins TRBV9 to TRBJ1-6; D unclear. CDR1 and CDR2 (germline): SGDLS, YYNGEE. Trimming stripped 4 bases from V and 9 bases from J, with 11 bases between. This CDR3 has 13 amino acids. CDR3 nucleotide sequence: TGTGCCAGCAGCCCGGAGGGAGGTTCACCCCTCCACTTT. Protein sequence: CASSPEGGSPLHF.

This clonotype was counted a few times. This clone may be a read error of a much larger clone one base away. DNA for the CDR3: TGTGCCAGCAGCTCACTAGCGGTCGGCAATGAGCAGCTCTTC. This encodes CASSSLAVGNEQLF. The rearrangement joins TRBV27 to TRBJ2-1; TRBD2 matches at 8 bases. CDR1 is MNHEY, CDR2 SMNVEV, per germline (reference sequence). The CDR3 spans 14 residues.

This clonotype occurred many times. The V call is TRBV7-8, the J call TRBJ2-2, with 13 bases lining up with TRBD2. CDR1 is SGHVS, CDR2 FQNEAQ, per germline. The CDR3 runs 21 residues. The ends lost 3 bases at V and 3 bases at J; junction bases unmatched: 16. The CDR3 bases are TGTGCCAGCAGCTTTGGAAGGATCCGAGGGACTAGCGGGACGTACACCGGGGAGCTGTTTTTT. It yields the protein CASSFGRIRGTSGTYTGELFF.

This clonotype was seen ten or more times. This chain links TRBV15 with TRBJ2-1; D is perhaps TRBD2 (5 bases). CDR1 is LNHNV, CDR2 YYDKDF, per germline (reference sequence). The CDR3 spans 15 residues. Trimming stripped 5 bases from V and 0 bases from J, with 11 bases between. The CDR3 nucleotides are TGTGCCACCAGCCCCAGAGCGGTCTCCTACAATGAGCAGTTCTTC. Translated, it gives CATSPRAVSYNEQFF.

This clonotype has at least ten counts. The V gene is TRBV9, the J gene TRBJ1-1; TRBD1 might be the D (5 bases). V was shortened by 0 bases and J by 3 bases, with 6 bases between the two germline ends. Germline V gene sequence: CDR1 SGDLS, CDR2 YYNGEE. There are 13 residues in the CDR3. The CDR3 here is CASSVGGDTEAFF. In DNA, the CDR3 is TGTGCCAGCAGCGTAGGAGGGGACACTGAAGCTTTCTTT.

This clonotype was counted many times. The chain employs TRBV15 and TRBJ1-1; D is unresolved. Trimming pared 0 bases from V and 5 bases from J, leaving 13 bases between. Germline assignment: CDR1 LNHNV and CDR2 YYDKDF (reference sequence). This CDR3 has 15 amino acids. Here the CDR3 reads CATSRDADSWTEAFF. As DNA, the CDR3 is TGTGCCACCAGCAGAGATGCGGATTCTTGGACTGAAGCTTTCTTT.

At least ten counts were recorded for this clonotype. This chain joins TRBV7-9 and TRBJ2-7; no reliable D call. V was clipped by 4 bases and J by 4 bases, with 11 bases between them. The germline V gene encodes CDR1 SEHNR and CDR2 FQNEAQ (reference sequence). The CDR3 is made up of 13 amino acids. The CDR3 protein is CASSSPSSYEQYF. The CDR3 bases are TGTGCCAGCAGCTCACCTTCTTCTTACGAGCAGTACTTC.

There are many counts of this clonotype. The gene calls are TRBV30 and TRBJ1-5; a possible D gene is TRBD1 (6 bases). Germline assignment: CDR1 GTSNPN and CDR2 SVGIG (reference sequence). CDR3 size: 14 residues. V gave up 3 bases and J gave up 7 bases, with 16 bases separating them. In DNA, the CDR3 is TGTGCCTGGAGCCTACAGGGAATTAGCCAGCCCCAGCATTTT. Protein: CAWSLQGISQPQHF.

This clonotype was recorded many times. This sequence joins TRBV7-9 and TRBJ1-5; D perhaps matches TRBD1 (5 bases). Germline V gene data show CDR1 as SEHNR and CDR2 as FQNEAQ (reference sequence). The CDR3 has 13 residues. V was cut by 1 base and J by 5 bases, with 6 bases left in between. The chain's CDR3 is CASSLVGDQPQHF. In DNA form, the CDR3 reads TGTGCCAGCAGCTTAGTGGGGGATCAGCCCCAGCATTTT. The whole variable domain, remainder taken from reference TRBV7-9 and TRBJ1-5, is DTGVSQNPRHKITKRGQNVTFRCDPISEHNRLYWYRQTLGQGPEFLTYFQNEAQLEKSRLLSDRFSAERPKGSFSTLEIQRTEQGDSAMYLCASSLVGDQPQHFGDGTRLSIL.

The rearrangement joins TRBV27 to TRBJ1-1; D is perhaps TRBD1 (5 bases). Germline V gives CDR1 MNHEY, CDR2 SMNVEV (reference sequence). V shed 6 bases and J shed 0 bases, with 14 bases lying between them. CDR3 length: 15 residues. For the CDR3, the DNA is TGTGCCAGCAGATCCGGGTTAGGGGTGAACACTGAAGCTTTCTTT. It codes for CASRSGLGVNTEAFF.

The chain employs TRBV12-3 or TRBV12-4 and TRBJ1-2; 10 bases align to TRBD1. The CDR3 consists of 14 residues. The V segment lost 5 bases and the J segment 5 bases; nucleotides outside the gene matches: 5. Here the CDR3 reads CASSPMGQGYGYTF. The CDR3 DNA reads as TGTGCCAGCAGTCCAATGGGACAGGGGTATGGCTACACCTTC.

This clonotype was picked up many times. This chain connects TRBV2 to TRBJ1-1, with D unclear. V lost 10 bases, J lost 1 base, and 13 bases lay in between. The CDR3 length is 13 residues. CDR1 is SNHLY and CDR2 is FYNNEI in the germline V gene. The CDR3 reads CATTRATNTEAFF. The CDR3 DNA reads TGTGCCACTACTAGAGCCACGAACACTGAAGCTTTCTTT.

The table lists this clonotype with a few counts. This chain uses TRBV10-3 with TRBJ2-1; TRBD1 matches at 8 bases. The germline V gene encodes CDR1 ENHRY and CDR2 SYGVKD. The V and J ends lost 2 bases and 7 bases, in that order; junction bases with no gene match: 4. The CDR3 runs to 14 residues. CDR3 sequence: CAISEGTGLNEQFF. The DNA for the CDR3 is TGTGCCATCAGTGAGGGGACAGGATTAAATGAGCAGTTCTTC.

This clonotype was seen only a few times. This chain joins TRBV19 and TRBJ1-2, with D maybe TRBD1 (5 bases). Trimming stripped 4 bases from V and 4 bases from J, with 10 bases between. The CDR3 spans 13 residues. Germline CDR1 LNHDA, CDR2 SQIVND (reference sequence). Here the CDR3 reads CASSTPGLYGYTF. In DNA, the CDR3 is TGTGCCAGTAGTACTCCGGGACTCTATGGCTACACCTTC.

The chain uses TRBV19 and TRBJ2-3, with 7 bases lining up with TRBD1. Germline CDR1 is LNHDA and CDR2 is SQIVND (reference sequence). J gave up 2 bases and V 0 bases, and 2 bases lay outside the gene matches. The CDR3 extends over 15 amino acids. CDR3 DNA sequence: TGTGCCAGTAGTATAGATGGGACAGTCACAGATACGCAGTATTTT. Amino acids: CASSIDGTVTDTQYF. The full variable domain, rest sourced from reference TRBV19 and TRBJ2-3, is DGGITQSPKYLFRKEGQNVTLSCEQNLNHDAMYWYRQDPGQGLRLIYYSQIVNDFQKGDIAEGYSVSREKKESFPLTVTSAQKNPTAFYLCASSIDGTVTDTQYFGPGTRLTVL.